The 16 T cell receptor beta chains below were found in one sample sequenced in a study of human T cells and chemical hapten exposure. The time point here: pre-sensitization, week 0. This sample's treatment: therapeutic diphenylcyclopropenone sensitization with weekly scalp DPC. TCRdb re-called the RACE reads through MiXCR, storing one row per CDR3 protein. The sample comprises under 400,000 distinct CDR3 sequences, less than 6.5% of which are singletons, and about 2.5% rests with the top ten. Here the sequenced sample was whole blood, taken in connection with sensitization to the hapten diphenylcyclopropenone (DPC). These receptors were obtained from a woman between 45 and 60 years old with alopecia areata. Some clones in this sample may be carry-over from other donors' samples.

This clonotype showed up just a few times. Here the CDR3 DNA reads TGTGCCAGCAGCAGGGCCCTCTTGGCGGGAGAATACAATGAGCAGTTCTTC. Protein sequence: CASSRALLAGEYNEQFF. The chain employs TRBV5-6 and TRBJ2-1, with 7 bases lining up with TRBD2. Trimming at V came to 4 bases and at J to 4 bases, leaving 14 bases not matched to a gene. This CDR3 comprises 17 residues. In germline, CDR1 is SGHDT, CDR2 YYEEEE.

V usage is TRBV14 and J usage is TRBJ2-7; D is unclear. Germline values: CDR1 SGHDN, CDR2 FVKESK. The CDR3 spans 13 residues. Between the trimmed V and J ends, which lost 3 bases and 6 bases, there was a span of 12 bases. The DNA of the CDR3 is TGTGCCAGCAGCCACACGGGTATGGGCGAGCAGTACTTC. It is translated as CASSHTGMGEQYF.

CDR3: CASSVDYDHRGLGEKLFF. The CDR3 DNA follows: TGTGCCAGCAGCGTAGATTACGACCACAGGGGGCTTGGAGAAAAACTGTTTTTT. The chain links TRBV9 to TRBJ1-4; 9 bases are a match to TRBD1. Germline assignment: CDR1 SGDLS and CDR2 YYNGEE. J was trimmed by 8 bases and V by 0 bases; bases with no gene match: 14. The CDR3 totals 18 residues.

This clonotype was detected many times. The J gene is TRBJ2-2, the V gene TRBV29-1; 9 positions agree with TRBD2. Germline lookup yields CDR1 SQVTM and CDR2 ANQGSEA. The CDR3 consists of 14 residues. The junction had 3 bases not matched to a gene; V was cut back by 1 base and J by 6 bases. The CDR3 coding sequence is TGCAGCGTTGAAGGGCAGCGGGGGGCCGGGGAGCTGTTTTTT. It yields the protein CSVEGQRGAGELFF.

This clonotype was recorded many times. This chain connects TRBV29-1 to TRBJ2-3; D unresolved. Germline-derived CDR1 and CDR2 are SQVTM and ANQGSEA. V lost 3 bases to trimming and J lost 4 bases, with 11 bases between them. The CDR3 spans 13 residues. The CDR3 nucleotides are TGCAGCGTTGAGGGTAACCGCGCAGATACGCAGTATTTT. It yields the protein CSVEGNRADTQYF.

This clonotype was counted ten times or more. V is TRBV7-8 and J is TRBJ2-7, with 9 positions matching TRBD2. The CDR3 consists of 15 residues. Germline-derived CDR1 and CDR2 are SGHVS and FQNEAQ. Trimming removed 0 bases from V and 0 bases from J; junction bases left unmatched: 0. The DNA for the CDR3 is TGTGCCAGCAGCTTAGCTAGCGGGAGCTCCTACGAGCAGTACTTC. Its protein product is CASSLASGSSYEQYF.

This clonotype was observed at least ten times. This chain connects TRBV4-3 to TRBJ2-3; 8 bases fit TRBD2. V shed 1 base and J 0 bases; nucleotides not matched to a gene: 3. Per the germline V gene, CDR1 is LGHNA and CDR2 is YSLEER. CDR3 length: 16 amino acids. The CDR3 loop is CASSQVAGPSTDTQYF. CDR3 DNA: TGCGCCAGCAGCCAAGTAGCGGGACCTAGCACAGATACGCAGTATTTT.

The table lists this clonotype with many counts. V usage is TRBV5-1 and J usage is TRBJ1-3; a weak D match, TRBD1 (5 bases). The V gene's germline CDR1 is SGHRS and CDR2 YFSETQ. This CDR3 spans 14 amino acids. The V end lost 4 bases, the J end lost 0 bases, and 8 bases lay between the germline ends. CDR3 region: CASSPQDSGNTIYF. In DNA form, the CDR3 reads TGCGCCAGCAGCCCACAGGACTCTGGAAACACCATATATTTT.

This clonotype was counted at least ten times. V and J are TRBV11-2 and TRBJ2-1; D is undetermined. CDR1 and CDR2 (germline): SGHAT, FQNNGV. The CDR3 sequence is 15 residues long. Trimming cost V 5 bases and J 0 bases, with 11 bases left between them. The CDR3, as DNA: TGTGCCAGCAGCCCATCGGCTCGCTCCTACAATGAGCAGTTCTTC. Residues: CASSPSARSYNEQFF.

The table lists this clonotype with many counts. The genes are TRBV2 and TRBJ2-7, with D tentatively TRBD1 or TRBD2 (5 bases each). V was pared by 11 bases and J by 2 bases, with 13 bases between. The CDR3 is 12 amino acids. Germline CDR1 and CDR2: SNHLY and FYNNEI. The DNA for the CDR3 is TGTGCCGGATGGGACGGCACCTACGAGCAGTACTTC. Translated, it gives CAGWDGTYEQYF.

In its sample, this clonotype was seen many times. This chain uses TRBV29-1 with TRBJ2-7; 7 bases map to TRBD1. CDR3 length equals 14 residues. Germline values: CDR1 SQVTM, CDR2 ANQGSEA. The V and J ends lost 1 base and 3 bases, in that order; junction bases with no gene match: 6. CDR3 coding DNA: TGCAGCGTTGAAGGAGGGGCAGGGGGCTACGAGCAGTACTTC. It is translated as CSVEGGAGGYEQYF.

The sample holds a few counts of this clonotype. The chain couples TRBV5-1 to TRBJ1-4; D is unclear. Germline loops: CDR1 SGHRS, CDR2 YFSETQ. The length of the CDR3 is 14 residues. Trimming pared 2 bases from V and 8 bases from J, leaving 13 bases between. The CDR3 DNA follows: TGCGCCAGCAGCTTCGGATCCGCGGGGGAAAAACTGTTTTTT. This translates into CASSFGSAGEKLFF. Full variable domain (outside the CDR3, taken from reference TRBV5-1 and TRBJ1-4): KAGVTQTPRYLIKTRGQQVTLSCSPISGHRSVSWYQQTPGQGLQFLFEYFSETQRNKGNFPGRFSGRQFSNSRSEMNVSTLELGDSALYLCASSFGSAGEKLFFGSGTQLSVL.

This clonotype was counted many times. The genes are TRBV9 and TRBJ2-3; 14 nucleotides agree with TRBD2. V shed 4 bases and J 2 bases; nucleotides not matched to a gene: 6. Germline loops: CDR1 SGDLS, CDR2 YYNGEE. The CDR3 has 17 amino acids. CDR3 sequence reads: CASSTKGLAGVTDTQYF. In DNA form, the CDR3 reads TGTGCCAGCAGCACCAAGGGACTAGCGGGAGTCACAGATACGCAGTATTTT. The full variable domain, its missing parts supplied by reference TRBV9 and TRBJ2-3, is DSGVTQTPKHLITATGQRVTLRCSPRSGDLSVYWYQQSLDQGLQFLIQYYNGEERAKGNILERFSAQQFPDLHSELNLSSLELGDSALYFCASSTKGLAGVTDTQYFGPGTRLTVL.

This clonotype came up many times. The chain employs TRBV7-2 and TRBJ1-3; 7 positions match TRBD1. V lost 4 bases, J lost 4 bases, and 13 bases stayed unmatched. The germline CDR1 and CDR2 sequences are SGHTA and FQGNSA. The CDR3 has 17 amino acids. The CDR3 bases are TGTGCCAGCAGCTCGACGTCCGGGACAGACTTAGGAAACACCATATATTTT. This encodes CASSSTSGTDLGNTIYF.

Ten or more counts support this clonotype. V usage is TRBV28 and J usage is TRBJ2-1; the D gene is possibly TRBD1 (6 bases). Trimming stripped 2 bases from V and 3 bases from J, with 11 bases between. The CDR3 has 15 residues. Germline loops: CDR1 MDHEN, CDR2 SYDVKM. DNA of the CDR3: TGTGCCAGCAGTTTAAGACAGGCCCGCTACAATGAGCAGTTCTTC. Its protein is CASSLRQARYNEQFF.

This clonotype has just a few counts. V and J are TRBV6-1 and TRBJ1-2; no firm D call. Germline loops: CDR1 MNHNS, CDR2 SASEGT. CDR3 length equals 13 residues. V was shortened by 2 bases and J by 1 base, with 5 bases between the two germline ends. In DNA form, the CDR3 reads TGTGCCAGCAGTGAACACAGTAACTATGGCTACACCTTC. Residues: CASSEHSNYGYTF.